The clone carrying this T cell receptor beta chain was detected many times. This entry comes from a study of Graves' ophthalmopathy and Graves' hyperthyroidism. RNA served as the template for amplifying TCR beta CDR3 regions. An initial RT-PCR round employing HTBI primers preceded a second-round multiplex PCR. TCRdb ran MiXCR on the multiplex PCR reads and lists one entry per CDR3 protein. The table includes about 550,000 distinct CDR3 sequences, roughly 39% detected once. The clonotype was recovered from an adult man with Graves' hyperthyroidism. Sequencing was performed on peripheral blood or thyroid tissue (not recorded which).

CDR3 amino acids: CASSLIGQISNQPQHF. The CDR3, as DNA: TGTGCCAGTAGCCTAATCGGACAGATTTCCAATCAGCCCCAGCATTTT. The V and J genes are TRBV19 and TRBJ1-5; maybe TRBD1 (6 bases). The V gene lost 6 bases and the J gene lost 3 bases, with 18 bases spanning the gap. The germline V gene encodes CDR1 LNHDA and CDR2 SQIVND (reference sequence). The CDR3 sequence is 16 residues long. Complete variable domain (other parts from reference TRBV19 and TRBJ1-5): DGGITQSPKYLFRKEGQNVTLSCEQNLNHDAMYWYRQDPGQGLRLIYYSQIVNDFQKGDIAEGYSVSREKKESFPLTVTSAQKNPTAFYLCASSLIGQISNQPQHFGDGTRLSIL.